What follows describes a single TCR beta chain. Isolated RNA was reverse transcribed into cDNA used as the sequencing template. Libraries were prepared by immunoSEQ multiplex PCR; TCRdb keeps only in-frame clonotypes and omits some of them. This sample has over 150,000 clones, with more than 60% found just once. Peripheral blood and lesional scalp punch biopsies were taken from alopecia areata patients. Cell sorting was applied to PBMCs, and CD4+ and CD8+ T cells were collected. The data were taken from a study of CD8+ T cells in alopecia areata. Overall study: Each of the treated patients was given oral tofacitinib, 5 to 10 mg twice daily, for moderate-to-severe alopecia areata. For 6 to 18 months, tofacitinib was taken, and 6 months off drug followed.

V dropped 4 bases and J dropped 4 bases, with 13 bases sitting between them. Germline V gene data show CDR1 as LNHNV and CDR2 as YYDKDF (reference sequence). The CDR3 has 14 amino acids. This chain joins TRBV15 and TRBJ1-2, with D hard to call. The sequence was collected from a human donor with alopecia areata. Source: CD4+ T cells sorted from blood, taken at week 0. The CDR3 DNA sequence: TGTGCCACCAGCACTAGGACGTCGGGCTATGGCTACACCTTC. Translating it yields CATSTRTSGYGYTF.